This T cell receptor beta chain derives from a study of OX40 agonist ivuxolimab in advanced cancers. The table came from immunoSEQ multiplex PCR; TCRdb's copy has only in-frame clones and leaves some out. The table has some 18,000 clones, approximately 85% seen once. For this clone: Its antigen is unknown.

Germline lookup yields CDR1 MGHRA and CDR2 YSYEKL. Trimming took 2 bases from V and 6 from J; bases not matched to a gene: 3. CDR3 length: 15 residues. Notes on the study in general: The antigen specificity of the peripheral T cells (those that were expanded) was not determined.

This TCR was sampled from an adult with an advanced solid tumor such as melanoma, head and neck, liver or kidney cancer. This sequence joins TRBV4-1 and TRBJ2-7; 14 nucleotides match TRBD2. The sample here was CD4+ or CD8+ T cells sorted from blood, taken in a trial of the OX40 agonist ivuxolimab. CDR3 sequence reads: CASSQPGLAGGEQYF. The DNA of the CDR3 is TGCGCCAGCAGCCAACCAGGACTAGCGGGAGGCGAGCAGTACTTC.